The 14 T cell receptor beta chains in this list originate from one sample, sequenced in a study of T cells in Graves' hyperthyroidism and ophthalmopathy. The CDR3 regions of TCR beta were amplified from RNA transcripts. First-round RT-PCR targeting the TCR CDR3 was performed with the HTBI primer set. TCRdb ran MiXCR on the multiplex PCR reads and lists one entry per CDR3 protein. The table has roughly 420,000 distinct CDR3 sequences, 15% to 18% seen once. The sequenced sample consisted of blood. The receptors were gathered from a woman aged 18-29 years with Graves' hyperthyroidism.

Concerning this clonotype: A clone one base away is much larger, so this may be a read error. The conserved phenylalanine or tryptophan is not found at the CDR3 terminus, so this likely reflects a read error. This chain links TRBV29-1 with TRBJ2-1; 9 nucleotides align to TRBD1. Unmatched junction bases numbered 5, after V lost 2 bases and J lost 0 bases. CDR1 and CDR2 (germline): SQVTM, ANQGSEA. CDR3 length: 16 residues. The CDR3 coding sequence is TGCAGCGTTGAACCAAAGACAGGGGGCTCCTACAATGAGCAGTTCTCC. This encodes CSVEPKTGGSYNEQFS.

Comments on this clonotype: This may come from a read error, since a much larger clone is one base off. Here the CDR3 omits its conserved ending phenylalanine or tryptophan, so a read error is the likely source. This rearrangement joins TRBV9 to TRBJ1-2; 7 bases match TRBD1. This CDR3 region has 15 residues. Germline CDR1 SGDLS, CDR2 YYNGEE. V shed 3 bases and J 4 bases; nucleotides not matched to a gene: 9. The CDR3 is CASSGSGGRSYGYTL. In DNA, the CDR3 is TGTGCCAGCAGCGGATCAGGGGGTAGGAGCTATGGCTACACCCTC.

The chain carries TRBV7-8 and TRBJ2-1; 10 nucleotides align to TRBD1. Germline V gene lookup returns CDR1 SGHVS and CDR2 FQNEAQ. This CDR3 comprises 15 residues. V trimming: 3 bases; J trimming: 8 bases; junction bases outside the gene matches: 7. CDR3 sequence: CASSFGGTGVDEQFF. CDR3 coding DNA: TGTGCCAGCAGCTTTGGGGGGACAGGGGTTGATGAGCAGTTCTTC.

The rearrangement links TRBV24-1 to TRBJ2-3; TRBD2 is a possible D gene (5 bases). CDR1 and CDR2 (germline): KGHDR, SFDVKD. The V end lost 1 base, the J end lost 0 bases, and 13 bases lay between the germline ends. The CDR3 contains 17 residues. Here the CDR3 DNA reads TGTGCCACCAGTGATTTTCGGGGAAATTCTAGCACAGATACGCAGTATTTT. Translated: CATSDFRGNSSTDTQYF.

Many counts were recorded for this clonotype. The chain joins TRBV20-1 to TRBJ2-3, with 12 bases fitting TRBD2. Trimming took 6 bases from V and 1 from J; bases not matched to a gene: 5. The CDR3 loop spans 15 amino acids. CDR1 is DFQATT, CDR2 SNEGSKA, per germline (reference sequence). In nucleotides, the CDR3 is TGCAGTGCGACCCGGACTAGCGGGGGCACAGATACGCAGTATTTT. Its protein is CSATRTSGGTDTQYF.

The chain carries TRBV7-2 and TRBJ1-3, with D unclear. Germline values: CDR1 SGHTA, CDR2 FQGNSA. The CDR3 totals 14 residues. Trimming shortened V by 5 bases and J by 2 bases, and 10 bases separated the two germline ends. In DNA form, the CDR3 reads TGTGCCAGCAGCCGAGAGTCGACTGGAAACACCATATATTTT. It specifies CASSRESTGNTIYF.

There are many counts of this clonotype. The chain recombines TRBV11-2 with TRBJ1-4; 7 bases are a match to TRBD1. The V gene's germline CDR1 is SGHAT and CDR2 FQNNGV. The CDR3 totals 14 residues. Trimming at V came to 5 bases and at J to 7 bases, leaving 7 bases not matched to a gene. CDR3 residues: CASSGRGQSEKLFF. The CDR3 nucleotides are TGTGCCAGCAGCGGTAGGGGGCAGAGTGAAAAACTGTTTTTT.

In its sample, this clonotype was seen many times. The chain carries TRBV6-5 and TRBJ1-6, with no clear D. The CDR3 is made up of 16 amino acids. Germline V CDR1 and CDR2: MNHEY, SVGAGI. Trimming removed 2 bases from V and 4 bases from J, with 12 bases in between. This CDR3 is CASSYNQFGYNSPLHF. For the CDR3, the DNA is TGTGCCAGCAGTTACAATCAATTTGGATATAATTCACCCCTCCACTTT.

This clonotype has a handful of counts. This sequence joins TRBV5-1 and TRBJ1-1; 7 bases fit TRBD1. Looked up from germline, CDR1 is SGHRS and CDR2 is YFSETQ. The ends lost 0 bases at V and 0 bases at J; junction bases unmatched: 8. The CDR3 runs 17 residues. The CDR3 coding sequence is TGCGCCAGCAGCTTGGTGGCAGGGGGTTCGGTGAACACTGAAGCTTTCTTT. Its translation is CASSLVAGGSVNTEAFF. Using reference TRBV5-1 and TRBJ1-1 for the parts outside the CDR3, the full variable domain is KAGVTQTPRYLIKTRGQQVTLSCSPISGHRSVSWYQQTPGQGLQFLFEYFSETQRNKGNFPGRFSGRQFSNSRSEMNVSTLELGDSALYLCASSLVAGGSVNTEAFFGQGTRLTVV.

On this clonotype: A much more abundant neighbour one base away suggests this may be a read error. The gene calls are TRBV3-1 and TRBJ1-4; D gene uncertain. This CDR3 is 16 amino acids long. With 0 bases removed from V and 8 bases from J, the gap between germline ends came to 16 bases. CDR1 is LGHDT, CDR2 YNNKEL, per germline (reference sequence). The CDR3 sequence is CASSQEGTSGREKLFF. For the CDR3, the DNA is TGTGCCAGCAGCCAAGAAGGAACTAGCGGGAGAGAAAAACTGTTTTTT.

The genes are TRBV6-1 and TRBJ1-2, with a weak D call TRBD1 (6 bases). Trimming removed 5 bases from V and 6 bases from J, with 13 bases in between. Germline V gene lookup returns CDR1 MNHNS and CDR2 SASEGT. This CDR3 comprises 13 residues. This chain's CDR3 is CASSPRGLNGYTF. CDR3 sequence (DNA): TGTGCCAGCAGTCCCAGGGGCTTAAATGGCTACACCTTC.

This clonotype has just a few counts. This chain joins TRBV24-1 and TRBJ1-1; D gene uncertain. Germline CDR1 reads KGHDR; CDR2 reads SFDVKD. The CDR3 sequence is 12 residues long. Deletions cut 9 bases from V and 2 bases from J, with 9 bases between. The CDR3 here is CATQAGNTEAFF. The CDR3 bases are TGTGCCACCCAAGCGGGAAACACTGAAGCTTTCTTT.

The V and J genes are TRBV12-3 or TRBV12-4 and TRBJ1-2; possible D gene TRBD1, 6 bases. The CDR3 covers 14 residues. Trimming removed 7 bases at V and 2 bases at J, with 14 bases between. Written as DNA, the CDR3 is TGTGCCAGCACCTCTTTGAGGGGGAACTATGGCTACACCTTC. The encoded protein is CASTSLRGNYGYTF.

This chain uses TRBV18 with TRBJ1-1; no firm D call. The germline V gene has CDR1 KGHSH and CDR2 LQKENI. The CDR3 is 16 amino acids. V was clipped by 2 bases and J by 0 bases, with 13 bases between them. The CDR3: CASSPFPGAMNTEAFF. In DNA form, the CDR3 reads TGTGCCAGCTCACCATTTCCGGGCGCGATGAACACTGAAGCTTTCTTT.